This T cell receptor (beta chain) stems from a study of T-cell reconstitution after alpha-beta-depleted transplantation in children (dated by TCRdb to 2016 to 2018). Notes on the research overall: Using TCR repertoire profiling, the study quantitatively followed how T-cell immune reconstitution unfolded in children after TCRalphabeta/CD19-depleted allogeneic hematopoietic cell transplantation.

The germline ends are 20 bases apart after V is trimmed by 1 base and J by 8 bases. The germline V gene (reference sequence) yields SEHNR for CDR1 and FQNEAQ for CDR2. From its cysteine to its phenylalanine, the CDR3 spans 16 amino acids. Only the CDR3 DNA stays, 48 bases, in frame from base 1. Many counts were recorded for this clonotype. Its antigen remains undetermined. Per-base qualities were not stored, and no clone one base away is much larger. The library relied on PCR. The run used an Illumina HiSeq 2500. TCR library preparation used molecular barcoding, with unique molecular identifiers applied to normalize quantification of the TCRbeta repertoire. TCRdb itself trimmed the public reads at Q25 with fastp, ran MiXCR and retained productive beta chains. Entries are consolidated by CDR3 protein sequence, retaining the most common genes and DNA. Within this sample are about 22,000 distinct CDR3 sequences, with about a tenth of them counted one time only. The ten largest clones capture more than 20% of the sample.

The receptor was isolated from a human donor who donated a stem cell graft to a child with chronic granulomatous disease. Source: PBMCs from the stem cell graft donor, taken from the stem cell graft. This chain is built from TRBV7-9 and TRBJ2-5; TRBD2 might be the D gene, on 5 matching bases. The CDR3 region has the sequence CASSLGQDLGGRTQYF. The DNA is TGTGCCAGCAGCTTAGGTCAGGACCTCGGTGGGAGAACCCAGTACTTC.